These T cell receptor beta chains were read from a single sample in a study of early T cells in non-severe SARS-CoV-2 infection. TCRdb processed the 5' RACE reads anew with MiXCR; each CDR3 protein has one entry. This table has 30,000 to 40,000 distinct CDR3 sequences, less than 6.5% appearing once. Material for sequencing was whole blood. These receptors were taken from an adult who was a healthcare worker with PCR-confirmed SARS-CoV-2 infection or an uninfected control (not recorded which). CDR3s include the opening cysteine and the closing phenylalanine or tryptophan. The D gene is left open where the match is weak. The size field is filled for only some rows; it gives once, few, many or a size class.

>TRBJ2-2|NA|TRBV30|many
TGTGCCTGGAGGGGAGGTACCGGGGAGCTGTTTTTT
CAWRGGTGELFF
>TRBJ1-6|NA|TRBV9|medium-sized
TGTGCCAGCAGCGACGGGACCTATAATTCACCCCTCCACTTT
CASSDGTYNSPLHF
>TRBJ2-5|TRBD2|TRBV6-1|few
TGTGCCAGCAGCCCCGGACTAGTTCAAGAGACCCAGTACTTC
CASSPGLVQETQYF
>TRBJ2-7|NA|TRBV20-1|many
TGCAGTGCTGCATCGGGGGTAGGTTACGAGCAGTACTTC
CSAASGVGYEQYF
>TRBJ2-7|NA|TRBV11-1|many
TGTGCCAGCAGCTTAGGGGGACTGTCAACCTACGAGCAGTACTTC
CASSLGGLSTYEQYF
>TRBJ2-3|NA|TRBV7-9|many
TGTGCCAGCAGTGGTCAGACTAGCACAGATACGCAGTATTTT
CASSGQTSTDTQYF
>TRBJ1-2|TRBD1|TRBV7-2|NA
TGTGCCAGCAGCCCCCCGCCGGGGACAGGGGGCTCCTATGGCTACACCTTC
CASSPPPGTGGSYGYTF
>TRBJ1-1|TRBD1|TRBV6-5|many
TGTGCCAGCAGCCGCAGGACAGGGGGGAACACTGAAGCTTTCTTT
CASSRRTGGNTEAFF
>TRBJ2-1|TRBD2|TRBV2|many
TGTGCCAGCGGACTAGCGGGGGTCACGAATGAGCAGTTCTTC
CASGLAGVTNEQFF
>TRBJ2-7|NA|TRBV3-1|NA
TGTGCCAGCAGCCCAGAGGACTACGAGCAGTACTTC
CASSPEDYEQYF
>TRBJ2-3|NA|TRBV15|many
TGTGCCACCAGCCGCCAAAGGGTGGATACGCAGTATTTT
CATSRQRVDTQYF
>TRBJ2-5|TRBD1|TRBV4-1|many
TGCGCCAGTCCGGGACAGGGGGTAGAGACCCAGTACTTC
CASPGQGVETQYF
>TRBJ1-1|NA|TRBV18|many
TGTGCCAGCTACCGCGCGCGGGCGGACACTGAAGCTTTCTTT
CASYRARADTEAFF
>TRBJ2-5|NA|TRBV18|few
TGTGCCAGCTCACCAAGGGGGGACCGCCAAGAGACCCAGTACTTC
CASSPRGDRQETQYF
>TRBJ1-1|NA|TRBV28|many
TGTGCCAGCAGTTTTCCTGCCCCGGCATTTGAAGCTTTCTTT
CASSFPAPAFEAFF
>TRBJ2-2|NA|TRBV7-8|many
TGTGCCAGCAGCTTAGGACGGCAGTCGAACACCGGGGAGCTGTTTTTT
CASSLGRQSNTGELFF
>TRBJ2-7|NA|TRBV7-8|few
TGTGCCAGCAGCTTGTTCCAGGACGAGCAGTACTTC
CASSLFQDEQYF
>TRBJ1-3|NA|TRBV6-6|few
TGTGCCAGCAGTTACACGGGGCTCTCTGGAAACACCATATATTTT
CASSYTGLSGNTIYF
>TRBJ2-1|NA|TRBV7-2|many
TGTGCCAGCAGCTTTCAAGGAGGTATAGATGAGCAGTTCTTC
CASSFQGGIDEQFF
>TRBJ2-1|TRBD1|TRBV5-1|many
TGCGCCAGCAAAAGGGAGAGGGGGCGAGATCTTTACAATGAGCAGTTCTTC
CASKRERGRDLYNEQFF
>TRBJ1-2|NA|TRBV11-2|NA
TGTGCCAGCAGCTTCAGAAACTATGGCTACACCTTC
CASSFRNYGYTF
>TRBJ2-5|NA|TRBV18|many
TGTGCCAGCTCTAACCAAGAGACCCAGTACTTC
CASSNQETQYF
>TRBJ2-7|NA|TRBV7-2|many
TGTGCCAGCAGCCAAAACAGGCAATCCTACGAGCAGTACTTC
CASSQNRQSYEQYF
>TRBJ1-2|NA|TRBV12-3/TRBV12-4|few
TGTGCCAGCAGTCCGTACAGGGACGCCAACTATGGCTACACCTTC
CASSPYRDANYGYTF
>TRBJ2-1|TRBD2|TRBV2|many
TGTGCCAGCAGCAGACTAGCGGGGAGCTCCTACAATGAGCAGTTCTTC
CASSRLAGSSYNEQFF
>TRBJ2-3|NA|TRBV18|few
TGTGCCAGCTCACCCTGGGAGTCTAGCACAGATACGCAGTATTTT
CASSPWESSTDTQYF
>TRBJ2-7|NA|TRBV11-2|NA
TGTGCCAGCAGCTCAATAAGGACCTACTGCGAGCAGTACTTC
CASSSIRTYCEQYF
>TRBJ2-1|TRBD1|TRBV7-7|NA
TGTGCCAGCAGCTACGGAACCGGGACAGGGGGTCAGGATGAGCAGTTCTTC
CASSYGTGTGGQDEQFF
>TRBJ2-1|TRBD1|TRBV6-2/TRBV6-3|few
TGTGCCAGCAGCGACCCTACAGGGGATCCGTTCTTC
CASSDPTGDPFF
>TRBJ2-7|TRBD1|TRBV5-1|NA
TGCGCCAGCAGCTTGAATCAGGGGGCCCAGCAGTACTTC
CASSLNQGAQQYF
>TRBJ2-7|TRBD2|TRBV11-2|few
TGTGCCAGCAGCCCCATTAGACGGGGGGGACGTCAGCCCTACGAGCAGTACTTC
CASSPIRRGGRQPYEQYF
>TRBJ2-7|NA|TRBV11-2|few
TGTGCCAGCAGCTCAATAAGGACCTACTACGAGCAGTACTTC
CASSSIRTYYEQYF
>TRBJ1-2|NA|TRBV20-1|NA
TGCAGCATTCGATACGGGGGCGGCTACACCTTC
CSIRYGGGYTF
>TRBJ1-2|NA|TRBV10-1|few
TGCGCCAGCAGTCAAGACAGACTATGGGGCTACACCTTC
CASSQDRLWGYTF
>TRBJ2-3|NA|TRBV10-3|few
TGTGCCATCAAAGAGGACCAAACAGATACGCAGTATTTT
CAIKEDQTDTQYF
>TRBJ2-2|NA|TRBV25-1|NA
TGTGCCAGCAGAGAGTTGGGGGGCACCGGGGAGCTGTTTTTT
CASRELGGTGELFF
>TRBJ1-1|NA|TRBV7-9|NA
TGTGCCAGCAGCTTTGTGTTTCGGAGTGAAGCTTTCTTT
CASSFVFRSEAFF
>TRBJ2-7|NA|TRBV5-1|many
TGCGCCAGCAGCTTCTTCTCCGGGGAGCAGTACTTC
CASSFFSGEQYF
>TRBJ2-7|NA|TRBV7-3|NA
TGTGCCAGCAGCGAATGGGACCGCAGCTCCTACGAGCAGTACTTC
CASSEWDRSSYEQYF
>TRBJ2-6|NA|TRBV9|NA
TGTGCCAGCAGCGATTCTGGGGCCAACGTCCTGACTTTC
CASSDSGANVLTF
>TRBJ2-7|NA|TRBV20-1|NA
TGCAGTGCTACTTGGCGGGTCGGTGGGGAGCAGTACTTC
CSATWRVGGEQYF
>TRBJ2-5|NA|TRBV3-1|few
TGTGCCAGCAGCCAAGAAGTGGGCCTCCGCGGAGAGACCCAGTACTTC
CASSQEVGLRGETQYF
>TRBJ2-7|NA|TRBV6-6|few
TGTGCCAGCAGTTTAGGGGGGCCCACCCGAACCTACGAGCAGTACTTC
CASSLGGPTRTYEQYF
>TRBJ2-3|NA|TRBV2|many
TGTGCCAGCAGTCGGCGCAGCTCCACAGATACGCAGTATTTT
CASSRRSSTDTQYF
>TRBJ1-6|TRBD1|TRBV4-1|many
TGCGCCAGCACCGCACCGGGACAGGGGTGGAATTCACCCCTCCACTTT
CASTAPGQGWNSPLHF
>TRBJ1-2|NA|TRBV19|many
TGTGCCAGTAGTATAAATCGCCTTAACTATGGCTACACCTTC
CASSINRLNYGYTF
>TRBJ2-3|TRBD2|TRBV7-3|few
TGTGCCAGCAGCTTACTAGCGGGGGACACAGATACGCAGTATTTT
CASSLLAGDTDTQYF
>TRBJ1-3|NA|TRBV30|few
TGTGCCTGTTCCCCCCCAGCGGGCTCTGGAAACACCATATATTTT
CACSPPAGSGNTIYF
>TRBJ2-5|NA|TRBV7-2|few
TGTGCCAGCAGCTTAGAGGGGGACGGGCGCCAAGAGACCCAGTACTTC
CASSLEGDGRQETQYF
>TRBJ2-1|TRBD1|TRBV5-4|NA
TGTGCCAGCAGCTTGGCCGGGACAGGACCTTTGGGGCAGTTCTTC
CASSLAGTGPLGQFF
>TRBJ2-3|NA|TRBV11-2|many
TGTGCCAGCAGAGTCCCCGGGGGTACAGATACGCAGTATTTT
CASRVPGGTDTQYF
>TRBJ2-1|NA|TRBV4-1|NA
TGCACCAGCAGCCAAGATAGGATCAGGGGAAATGAGCAGTTCTTC
CTSSQDRIRGNEQFF
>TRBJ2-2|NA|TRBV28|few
TGTGCCAGCAGCACCCCCGGGGAGCTGTTTTTT
CASSTPGELFF
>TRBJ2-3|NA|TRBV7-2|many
TGTGCCAGCAGCTTGGATCTTGGACAAGTCACAGATACGCAGTATTTT
CASSLDLGQVTDTQYF